This T cell receptor beta chain was captured in a study of T cell repertoires in cytomegalovirus infection. TCRdb reanalysed the reads using MiXCR and keeps one entry per CDR3 protein. The sample holds about 220,000 distinct CDR3 sequences, about 38% seen once. The V end lost 4 bases, the J end lost 10 bases, and 11 bases lay between the germline ends. The CDR3 sequence is 12 residues long. A remark on this clonotype: What it recognizes is unknown.

The chain is built from TRBV12-3 or TRBV12-4 and TRBJ2-1, with no clear D. The material sequenced was CD8+ T cells from cultured PBMCs, taken from culture after CMV antigen stimulation. The sequence was collected from a human donor in good health (CMV status not recorded). Some clones in this sample may be carry-over from other donors' samples. CDR3 DNA: TGTGCCAGCAGTTCCCGGGCCCGCGAGCAGTTCTTC. Translation: CASSSRAREQFF.